Shown below are 5 T cell receptor beta chains from a single sample sequenced in a study of T cell repertoires in cytomegalovirus infection. TCRdb re-analysed the reads in MiXCR, keeping a single row per CDR3 protein. This table holds about 180,000 distinct CDR3 sequences, about 17% found once. The sequenced material came from CD8+ T cells from PBMCs. The receptors here all came from a human donor in good health (CMV status not recorded). Some clones in this sample may be carry-over from other donors' samples.

This chain links TRBV5-6 with TRBJ2-5; the match to TRBD1 covers 7 bases. The germline V gene has CDR1 SGHDT and CDR2 YYEEEE. V lost 4 bases to trimming and J lost 0 bases; unmatched junction nucleotides: 15. This CDR3 has 18 residues. CDR3 coding DNA: TGTGCCAGCAGCCCCCCGGGACAGAACCGAATATACCAAGAGACCCAGTACTTC. Its translation is CASSPPGQNRIYQETQYF.

The V and J genes are TRBV7-2 and TRBJ2-2; the D is unclear. The CDR3 contains 15 residues. V was shortened by 1 base and J by 4 bases, with 10 bases between the two germline ends. Germline V CDR1 and CDR2: SGHTA, FQGNSA. In DNA, the CDR3 is TGTGCCAGCAGCTTAGGAGCCGGACCCACCGGGGAGCTGTTTTTT. It specifies CASSLGAGPTGELFF.

Only a few counts were recorded for this clonotype. The chain links TRBV9 to TRBJ1-2; the D gene is possibly TRBD1 (5 bases). The CDR3 contains 13 residues. Germline V lookup: CDR1 SGDLS, CDR2 YYNGEE. The V gene lost 3 bases and the J gene lost 7 bases, with 13 bases spanning the gap. The DNA of the CDR3 is TGTGCCAGCAGCGCCGGGGGAGGGGCTGGCTACACCTTC. This encodes CASSAGGGAGYTF.

The table lists this clonotype with a few counts. V is TRBV7-9 and J is TRBJ1-6; D gene ambiguous. V was trimmed by 4 bases and J by 4 bases, leaving 14 bases between them. Germline values: CDR1 SEHNR, CDR2 FQNEAQ (reference sequence). The CDR3 contains 16 residues. The CDR3 loop is CASSSRDPEYNSPLHF. The CDR3 coding sequence is TGTGCCAGCAGCTCCCGGGATCCGGAATATAATTCACCCCTCCACTTT.

V and J are TRBV29-1 and TRBJ1-2; D gene unclear. The CDR3 runs 12 residues. Germline assignment: CDR1 SQVTM and CDR2 ANQGSEA. V lost 2 bases and J lost 4, with 8 bases in between. The CDR3 DNA is TGCAGCGTTGAAATCCCTCCCTATGGCTACACCTTC. Translated, it gives CSVEIPPYGYTF. Supplemented by reference TRBV29-1 and TRBJ1-2, the full variable domain reads SAVISQKPSRDICQRGTSLTIQCQVDSQVTMMFWYRQQPGQSLTLIATANQGSEATYESGFVIDKFPISRPNLTFSTLTVSNMSPEDSSIYLCSVEIPPYGYTFGSGTRLTVV.